The rows below give T cell receptor beta chains drawn from one sample of a study of CD8+ T cells in alopecia areata. The table came from immunoSEQ multiplex PCR; TCRdb's copy has only in-frame clones and leaves some out. This sample carries about 100,000 clones, 55% to 60% of them seen once, and the ten largest clones take roughly 25%. The sample comprised NKG2D-low CD8+ T cells sorted from blood. The receptors originated from a human donor with alopecia areata. CDR3s include the opening cysteine and the closing phenylalanine or tryptophan. A D gene is named only where the DNA matches it firmly. Rows may omit the clone size; those that give it use once, few, many or a size class.

size,length,D,V,J,DNA,CDR3
NA,19,TRBD2,TRBV7-6,TRBJ2-6,TGTGCCAGCAGTCCAGCGGGGCCCCGGGACCTCTCTGGGGCCAACGTCCTGACTTTC,CASSPAGPRDLSGANVLTF
NA,14,NA,TRBV28,TRBJ2-3,TGTGCCAGCAGTTTCGGGCAGGACACAGATACGCAGTATTTT,CASSFGQDTDTQYF
few,15,TRBD2,TRBV4-1,TRBJ2-1,TGCGCCAGCAGCCAAGAGCCAGGACTAGGGTTTGAGCAGTTCTTC,CASSQEPGLGFEQFF
few,13,NA,TRBV4-1,TRBJ2-2,TGCGCCAGCAGCCAGCAGGGGCCCGGGGAGCTGTTTTTT,CASSQQGPGELFF
NA,12,NA,TRBV27,TRBJ2-3,TGTGCCAGCAGTCCTGACACAGATACGCAGTATTTT,CASSPDTDTQYF
NA,13,NA,TRBV6-5,TRBJ2-7,TGTGCCAGCAGTTACTCATCTACCTACGAGCAGTACTTC,CASSYSSTYEQYF
NA,13,NA,TRBV27,TRBJ1-5,TGTGCCAGCAGTTTGAACCAGATTCAGCCCCAGCATTTT,CASSLNQIQPQHF
NA,14,NA,TRBV6-5,TRBJ2-7,TGTGCCAGCAGTTACTTAAGAGGGGTCTACGAGCAGTACTTC,CASSYLRGVYEQYF
NA,11,NA,TRBV25-1,TRBJ1-2,TGTGCCACCCGTCTTGGGGAAGGCTACACCTTC,CATRLGEGYTF
NA,14,NA,TRBV27,TRBJ1-1,TGTGCCAGCCTCCCCGGGGGGGGGAACACTGAAGCTTTCTTT,CASLPGGGNTEAFF
few,11,NA,TRBV7-9,TRBJ1-1,TGTGCCAGCAGCGCCGGGACTGAAGCTTTCTTT,CASSAGTEAFF
NA,15,TRBD1,TRBV28,TRBJ2-7,TGTGCCAGCAGTCTCTGGACAGGGGGGACTTACGAGCAGTACTTC,CASSLWTGGTYEQYF
NA,14,NA,TRBV16,TRBJ2-1,TGTGCCAGCAGCCAAGTCAGACAGAGGAATGAGCAGTTCTTC,CASSQVRQRNEQFF
NA,11,NA,TRBV5-4,TRBJ1-1,TGTGCCAGCAGCTTGTACGGTGAAGCTTTCTTT,CASSLYGEAFF
NA,14,NA,TRBV28,TRBJ2-4,TGTGCCAGCAGTCCCTTAGCTCCCGAGAACATTCAGTACTTC,CASSPLAPENIQYF
once,12,NA,TRBV29-1,TRBJ1-4,TGCAGCGCCAGTTGGGGGGTTGAAAAACTGTTTTTT,CSASWGVEKLFF
NA,13,NA,TRBV7-6,TRBJ2-3,TGTGCCAGCAGCTTAGAGGGCCCAGATACGCAGTATTTT,CASSLEGPDTQYF
few,12,NA,TRBV7-9,TRBJ2-1,TGTGCCAGCAGTCCTCTAGAACATGAGCAGTTCTTC,CASSPLEHEQFF
NA,13,NA,TRBV9,TRBJ2-1,TGTGCCAGCAGCGTAGTCAGTAACAATGAGCAGTTCTTC,CASSVVSNNEQFF
NA,10,NA,TRBV6-6,TRBJ1-2,TGTGCCAGCAGTTACGGGGGCTACACCTTC,CASSYGGYTF
NA,16,NA,TRBV27,TRBJ2-4,TGTGCCAGCAGTTTATCGACCGACCGAGCCAAAAACATTCAGTACTTC,CASSLSTDRAKNIQYF
NA,18,NA,TRBV27,TRBJ2-2,TGTGCCAGCAGTCTCAAAGATACGACCCCGAGGAACACCGGGGAGCTGTTTTTT,CASSLKDTTPRNTGELFF
NA,14,NA,TRBV18,TRBJ1-2,TGTGCCAGCTCAGCACCCCCGGACAACTATGGCTACACCTTC,CASSAPPDNYGYTF
few,15,NA,TRBV14,TRBJ2-3,TGTGCCAGCAGCCCGACTGGAGGTGCCACAGATACGCAGTATTTT,CASSPTGGATDTQYF
NA,14,NA,TRBV5-6,TRBJ2-7,TGTGCCAGCAGCCACGGGACGAACCGCTACGAGCAGTACTTC,CASSHGTNRYEQYF
NA,13,NA,TRBV2,TRBJ2-1,TGTGCCAGCGGGAGGACAGCCAACAATGAGCAGTTCTTC,CASGRTANNEQFF
NA,13,NA,TRBV13,TRBJ2-3,TGTGCCAGCAGCAGCGGGACAGCAGATACGCAGTATTTT,CASSSGTADTQYF
few,15,NA,TRBV5-6,TRBJ2-3,TGTGCCAGCAGCTTGAGTTTAGATATGACAGATACGCAGTATTTT,CASSLSLDMTDTQYF
NA,15,TRBD2,TRBV18,TRBJ2-1,TGTGCCAGCTCACCGGAGGGAGGGCGAAACAATGAGCAGTTCTTC,CASSPEGGRNNEQFF
NA,14,NA,TRBV27,TRBJ2-1,TGTGCCAGCAGTTTATCGGGGCCCCATAATGAGCAGTTCTTC,CASSLSGPHNEQFF
few,14,NA,TRBV6-5,TRBJ1-1,TGTGCCAGCAGTTACTCGATGGGTCAGGGTGAAGCTTTCTTT,CASSYSMGQGEAFF